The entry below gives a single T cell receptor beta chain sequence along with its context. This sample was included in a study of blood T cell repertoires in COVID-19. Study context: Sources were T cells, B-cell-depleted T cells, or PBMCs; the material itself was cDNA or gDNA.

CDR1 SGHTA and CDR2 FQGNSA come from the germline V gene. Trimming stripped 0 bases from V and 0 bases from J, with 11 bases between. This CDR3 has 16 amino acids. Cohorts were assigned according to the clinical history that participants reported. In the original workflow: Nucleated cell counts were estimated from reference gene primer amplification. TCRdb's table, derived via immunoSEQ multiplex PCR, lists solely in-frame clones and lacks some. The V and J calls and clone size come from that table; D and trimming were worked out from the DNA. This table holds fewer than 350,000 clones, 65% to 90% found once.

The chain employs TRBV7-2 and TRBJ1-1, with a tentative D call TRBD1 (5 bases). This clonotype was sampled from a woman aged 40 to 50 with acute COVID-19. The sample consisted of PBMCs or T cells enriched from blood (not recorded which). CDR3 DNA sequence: TGTGCCAGCAGCTTAGCAGGGGTGAGGATGAACACTGAAGCTTTCTTT. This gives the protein CASSLAGVRMNTEAFF.